This T cell receptor (beta chain) was captured in a study of blood T cell repertoires in COVID-19. Study in general: Acute and convalescent COVID-19 samples came from the United States, Italy and Spain.

Original processing methods: Amplification of reference gene primers was used by the study to estimate nucleated cell counts. Data came from immunoSEQ multiplex PCR; TCRdb stores just in-frame clones and leaves some out. The D gene and trimming were derived from the DNA, and the V and J assignments and clone size from that table. This sample has under 80,000 clones, with around 87% found just once. V trimming: 5 bases; J trimming: 6 bases; junction bases outside the gene matches: 6. Germline V gene lookup returns CDR1 MNHEY and CDR2 SVGEGT. The CDR3 has 16 amino acids. The TCR was taken from a man aged 70-80 years with acute or convalescent COVID-19. Material: peripheral blood. This chain uses TRBV6-2 or TRBV6-3 with TRBJ2-1; TRBD2 agrees at 14 bases. DNA of the CDR3: TGTGCCAGCAGTCCGACTAGCGGGAGGGCGGGCAATGAGCAGTTCTTC. Translation: CASSPTSGRAGNEQFF.